Here is one T cell receptor beta chain with its context. This clonotype has at least ten counts. The specificity of this receptor is unknown. Base qualities were left out, and no much larger clone turns up one base away. This sample was taken from a study of glioma-infiltrating T cells (dated by TCRdb to the mid-2010s). Regarding the study in general: The study sequenced TCR alpha- and beta-chain repertoires from glioma tissue, from non-neoplastic brain tissue and from matched peripheral blood mononuclear cells. Each tissue-infiltrating repertoire was compared with the same patient's peripheral blood repertoire to measure divergence between tissue and blood T-cell populations. Three low-grade glioma patients, 7 or 8 primary glioblastoma patients and three non-glioma patients contributing non-neoplastic brain tissue were included in the paired cohort.

CDR1 and CDR2 are read off the germline V gene as SGHTA and FQGNSA. Its CDR3 holds 14 amino acids, cysteine through phenylalanine. The kept DNA is CDR3 alone, 42 bases in frame from the first base. Trimming removed 4 bases from V and 3 bases from J, leaving 10 bases between the germline ends. The iRepertoire nested amplicon-rescue multiplex PCR (arm-PCR) platform was used to amplify TCR alpha and beta CDR3 regions from RNA. The input for one-step reverse transcription and amplification was roughly 95-400 ng of tissue mRNA or PBMC total RNA. Following bead purification, Illumina adapters were added through a secondary multiplex PCR, and the libraries were then gel-purified between 200 and 400 bp. Demultiplexing relied on internal 6-nucleotide barcodes carried by the libraries. Sequencing of libraries was performed on an Illumina MiSeq with 2x220 or 2x250 nucleotide paired-end reads. On the authors' methods: Paired reads were merged with FLASH 1.2.11 and aligned to the GRCh37 human genome with BWA-MEM before extracting TRA and TRB reads. For V and J assignment, an IMGT-derived reference of cassette sequences and CDR3 motifs that included pseudogenes was used. Reads were translated in three frames, and productive CDR3s were defined by a C…FGXG motif without stop codons. A clonotype was defined as a unique combination of a V-J cassette pair and a CDR3 amino acid sequence. Reads were filtered by Hamming distance, thresholded by each sample's sequence error rate in mapped regions. The public reads were reanalyzed by TCRdb: fastp trimming at Q25, MiXCR alignment, in-frame beta chains only. All rows with the same CDR3 protein become a single entry with the most common DNA and genes. What appears here as the V and J calls and clone size reflects TCRdb's work, not the paper's. The sample data list approximately 100,000 distinct CDR3 sequences, and less than 30% of these were observed just once. The ten largest clones represent about 30% of the sample.

Beyond this particular receptor, the publication reports: Only a very small number of CDR3 sequences turned up in both tissue and blood, a result put down to high CDR3 diversity combined with limited sampling. In non-neoplastic patients, VJ-independent divergence between tissue and blood fell below expectation, whereas in all gliomas, and especially in low-grade gliomas, the divergence rose above expectation. The group comparisons were based on small numbers of patients: three non-neoplastic, three low-grade glioma and seven to nine glioblastoma patients.

The sample taken for sequencing was glioma tissue, nonneoplastic brain tissue, or PBMCs (not recorded which). The rearranged chain carries TRBV7-2 and TRBJ2-1; there is no confident call for the D gene. The sequence was obtained from a human donor with low-grade glioma or glioblastoma, undergoing nonglioma brain surgery, or in good health (not recorded which). The CDR3: CASSSSPGYNEQFF. Read as DNA, the sequence is TGTGCCAGCAGCTCCTCACCTGGCTACAATGAGCAGTTCTTC.